This TCR beta chain was identified during a study of beta chain features in type 1 diabetes. In the study overall: Cell yields, gender and age were similar in healthy donors and patients. Broader study findings: Type 1 diabetes patients had TCRB CDR3s that were shorter (moderately but significantly so) in all four CD4+ subsets. Among type 1 diabetes patients, VDJ junctions had fewer insertions and more deletions.

Trimming pared 6 bases from V and 3 bases from J, leaving 9 bases between. This CDR3 is 12 amino acids long. Germline V CDR1 and CDR2: SNHLY, FYNNEI. In the case of this clone: What it binds is unknown.

Purity exceeding 95% was reached by all sorted populations. The entirety of the isolated RNA underwent reverse transcription, so expressed TCRB transcripts were sequenced. Naive, central memory and regulatory T cell samples averaged around 3.9 million reads. Repertoires were generated with immunoSEQ multiplex PCR, while TCRdb's copy carries only in-frame clones and drops some. The sample has approximately 250,000 clones; roughly a tenth are singletons. Sequencing input: naive CD4+ T cells from blood. This TCR derives from a man aged 30 to 45 with type 1 diabetes. The chain has TRBV2 and TRBJ2-7; D might be TRBD1 (5 bases). The CDR3 reads CASRTDYYEQYF. The CDR3 DNA reads as TGTGCCAGCAGGACAGATTACTACGAGCAGTACTTC.